This T cell receptor beta chain was recorded in a study of memory CD4+ T cells and cytomegalovirus serostatus. Study-wide results and limits: CMV serostatus prediction reached median AUC 0.95, or 0.91 with US-trained model. About 40% of the roughly 160 known CMV-associated TCRbeta sequences appeared in CD4+ memory.

The CDR3 has 14 residues. Per germline, CDR1 MNHEY and CDR2 SVGAGI. V dropped 6 bases and J dropped 2; count of bases not matched to a gene: 7. Source study methods: After removing out-of-frame reads, 2 million to 2.5 million distinct TCRbeta sequences remained. Assay: immunoSEQ multiplex PCR; the TCRdb copy retains only in-frame clones and omits some. V, J and clone size reflect that table, while D and trimming were determined from the DNA. In the table there are over 60,000 clones, about 81% of which are singletons. The sort gate was single viable CD3+CD4+CD8-CD45RO+ cells for memory CD4+ T cells. Serostatus was set by detecting CMV pp150, pp28, p38, p52 IgG. Notes on this clone: Its target is unknown.

The TCR sequence derives from an adult in good health and CMV-seronegative. The sample comprised memory CD4+ T cells from blood. The chain couples TRBV6-5 to TRBJ2-7; 7 bases line up with TRBD1. CDR3 amino acids: CASRSTGFAYEQYF. CDR3 nucleotides: TGTGCCAGCAGATCGACAGGGTTTGCCTACGAGCAGTACTTC.